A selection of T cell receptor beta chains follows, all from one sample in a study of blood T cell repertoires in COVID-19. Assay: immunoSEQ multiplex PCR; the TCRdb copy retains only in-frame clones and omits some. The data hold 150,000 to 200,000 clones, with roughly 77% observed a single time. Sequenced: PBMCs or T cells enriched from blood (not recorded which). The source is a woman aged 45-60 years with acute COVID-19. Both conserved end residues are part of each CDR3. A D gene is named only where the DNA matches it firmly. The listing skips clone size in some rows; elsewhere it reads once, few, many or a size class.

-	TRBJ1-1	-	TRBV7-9	TGTGCCAGCAGCAGCTATTTAGGGGCAGGGTACACTGAAGCTTTCTTT	CASSSYLGAGYTEAFF
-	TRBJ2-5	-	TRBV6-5	TGTGCCAGCACCAGGGGTTTCCAAGAGACCCAGTACTTC	CASTRGFQETQYF
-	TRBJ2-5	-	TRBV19	TGTGCCAGTATGGCCCGAGAGACCCAGTACTTC	CASMARETQYF
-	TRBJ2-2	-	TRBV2	TGTGCCAGCACCTCAGGGTTCGGGGAGCTGTTTTTT	CASTSGFGELFF
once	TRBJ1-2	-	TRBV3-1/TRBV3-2	TGTGCCAGCACCGCACAGGGCTCTACACGCTACACCTTC	CASTAQGSTRYTF
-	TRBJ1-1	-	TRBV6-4	TGTGCCAGCAGTCTTGAGTACGGAGTGGGTGAAGCTTTCTTT	CASSLEYGVGEAFF
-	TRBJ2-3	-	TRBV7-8	TGTGCCAGCAGCTTAGCGCTAGGAGAGGGCACAGATACGCAGTATTTT	CASSLALGEGTDTQYF
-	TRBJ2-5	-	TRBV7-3	TGTGCCAGCAGCGAGCAAGAGACCCAGTACTTC	CASSEQETQYF
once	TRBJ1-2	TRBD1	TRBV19	TGTGCCAGTAGTATAACAGGGGGAGCCTATGGCTACACCTTC	CASSITGGAYGYTF
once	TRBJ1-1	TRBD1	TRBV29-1	TGCAGCGTTGGATCCGGGACAGGGAGGGAAGCTTTCTTT	CSVGSGTGREAFF
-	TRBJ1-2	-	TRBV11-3	TGTGCCAGCACCCCTGCAGCCAGGGTGAACTATGGCTACACCTTC	CASTPAARVNYGYTF
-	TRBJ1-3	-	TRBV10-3	TGTGCCATCAGTGAGAGGGGGAACTCTGGAAACACCATATATTTT	CAISERGNSGNTIYF
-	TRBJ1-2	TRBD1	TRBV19	TGTGCCAGTAGCTTGGACAGGAGCAACTATGGCTACACCTTC	CASSLDRSNYGYTF
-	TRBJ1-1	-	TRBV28	TGTGCCAGCAGTTTATCGCAGGCGCCTGAAGCTTTCTTT	CASSLSQAPEAFF
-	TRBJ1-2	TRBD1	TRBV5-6	TGTGCCAGCAGTTATACAGGGGGCATGTGGGGTTATGGCTACACCTTC	CASSYTGGMWGYGYTF
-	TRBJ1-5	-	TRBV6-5	TGTGCCAGCTCGAACCGAGAGGGCGTGCCCCAGCATTTT	CASSNREGVPQHF
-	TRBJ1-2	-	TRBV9	TGTGCCAGCAGCGTAGGCCGGGGCAGGGGAGAAGTGGGATACACCTTC	CASSVGRGRGEVGYTF
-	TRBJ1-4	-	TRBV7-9	TGTGCCAGCAGACCCACAGGAGTCGAAAAACTGTTTTTT	CASRPTGVEKLFF
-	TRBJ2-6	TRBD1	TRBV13	TGTGCCAGCAGCTTTGGACAGGGGAGCTCTGGGGCCAACGTCCTGACTTTC	CASSFGQGSSGANVLTF
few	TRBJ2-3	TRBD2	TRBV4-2	TGTGCCAGCAGCCAAGGGACTAGCGGGGGGGCCGATACGCAGTATTTT	CASSQGTSGGADTQYF
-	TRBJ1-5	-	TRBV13	TGTGCCAGCAGCTTAGGCGGCAGGGACAATCAGCCCCAGCATTTT	CASSLGGRDNQPQHF
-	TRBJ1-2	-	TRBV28	TGTGCCAGCACCTGGCCCGGGAATGGCTACACCTTC	CASTWPGNGYTF
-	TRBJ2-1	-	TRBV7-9	TGTGCCAGCAGCCTTAATGCTATTTACAATGAGCAGTTCTTC	CASSLNAIYNEQFF
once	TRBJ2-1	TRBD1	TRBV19	TGTGCCAGTAGTCTTCCCGGGACAGGGTTAGGCGAGCAGTTCTTC	CASSLPGTGLGEQFF
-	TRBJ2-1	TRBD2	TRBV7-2	TGTGCCAGCAGCTTTTTTCTAGCGGGGGGCTACAATGAGCAGTTCTTC	CASSFFLAGGYNEQFF
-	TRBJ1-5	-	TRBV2	TGTGCCAGCGGGGCCCACCAGTTACTTGATCAGCCCCAGCATTTT	CASGAHQLLDQPQHF
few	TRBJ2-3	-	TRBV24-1	TGTGCCACCAGTGACCCTCGGGTGACAGATACGCAGTATTTT	CATSDPRVTDTQYF
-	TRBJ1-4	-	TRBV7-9	TGTGCCAGCAGCTTCGGTACTAATGAAAAACTGTTTTTT	CASSFGTNEKLFF
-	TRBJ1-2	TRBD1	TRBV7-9	TGTGCCAGCAGCTTAGCGACAGGGGGCATAGTGGATGGCTACACCTTC	CASSLATGGIVDGYTF
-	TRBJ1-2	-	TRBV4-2	TGTGCCAGCAGCCAAGATAGCACAGGGAGTTTCTATGGCTACACCTTC	CASSQDSTGSFYGYTF
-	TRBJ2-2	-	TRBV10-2	TGCGCCAGCAGACGGACAGCGAACACCGGGGAGCTGTTTTTT	CASRRTANTGELFF
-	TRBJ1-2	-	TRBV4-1	TGCGCCAGCTCTAGCTCGGTACTTGATGGCTACACCTTC	CASSSSVLDGYTF
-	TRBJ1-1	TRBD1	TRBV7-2	TGTGCCAGCAGATCGGACAGGGTAACTGAAGCTTTCTTT	CASRSDRVTEAFF
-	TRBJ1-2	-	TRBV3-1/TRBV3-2	TGTGCCAGCAGCCAAGTTCGGCGGGGCCGGGCGGACTATGGCTACACCTTC	CASSQVRRGRADYGYTF
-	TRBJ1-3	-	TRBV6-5	TGTGCCAGCTGGCCTTCTGGAAACACCATATATTTT	CASWPSGNTIYF
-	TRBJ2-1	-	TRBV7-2	TGTGCCAGCAGCTTAGAGGGGGGGACTTCCTACAATGAGCAGTTCTTC	CASSLEGGTSYNEQFF
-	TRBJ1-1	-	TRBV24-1	TGTGCCATCAGAGGGGGTTTGAACACTGAAGCTTTCTTT	CAIRGGLNTEAFF